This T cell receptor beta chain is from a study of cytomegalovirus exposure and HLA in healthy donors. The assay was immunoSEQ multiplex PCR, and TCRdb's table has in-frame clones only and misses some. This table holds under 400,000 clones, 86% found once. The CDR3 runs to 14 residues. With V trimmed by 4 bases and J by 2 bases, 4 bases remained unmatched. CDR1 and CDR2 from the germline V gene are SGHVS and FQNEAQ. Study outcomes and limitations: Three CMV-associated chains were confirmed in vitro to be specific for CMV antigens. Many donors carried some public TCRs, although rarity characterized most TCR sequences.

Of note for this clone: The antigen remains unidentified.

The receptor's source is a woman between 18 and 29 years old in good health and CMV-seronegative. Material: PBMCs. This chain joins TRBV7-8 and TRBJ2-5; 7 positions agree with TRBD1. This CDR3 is CASSSTGIQETQYF. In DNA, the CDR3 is TGTGCCAGCAGCTCGACAGGGATACAAGAGACCCAGTACTTC.